One and the same sample provided the 19 T cell receptor beta chains below, sequenced in a study of a mutant IDH1 vaccine in newly diagnosed glioma. These receptors are not linked to any known antigen. Regarding time point: week 23, last vaccination. Every vaccination contained 300 ug of the mutant IDH1 20-mer peptide and was paired with topical imiquimod. Data came from immunoSEQ multiplex PCR; TCRdb stores just in-frame clones and leaves some out. The table shows 50,000 to 60,000 clones, with 80% occurring only once. This specimen was PBMCs, taken from a glioma patient whose treatment included an IDH1 peptide vaccine. The receptor set was obtained from a man aged 35 to 55 with glioma.

The genes are TRBV19 and TRBJ1-1; D remains unclear. The CDR3 length is 13 residues. CDR1 LNHDA and CDR2 SQIVND come from the germline V gene (reference sequence). V lost 6 bases and J 5 bases, leaving 13 bases between the germline ends. CDR3 residues: CASRWTTTTEAFF. CDR3 bases: TGTGCCAGTAGATGGACCACCACTACTGAAGCTTTCTTT.

The chain employs TRBV29-1 and TRBJ2-5, with 7 nucleotides matching TRBD1. The CDR3 has 13 residues. Trimming took 6 bases from V and 3 from J; bases not matched to a gene: 7. CDR1 and CDR2 (germline): SQVTM, ANQGSEA. The CDR3 DNA reads TGCAGCGTCCCTACAGGGGTCAAAGAGACCCAGTACTTC. Encoded protein: CSVPTGVKETQYF. The whole variable domain, remainder taken from reference TRBV29-1 and TRBJ2-5, is SAVISQKPSRDICQRGTSLTIQCQVDSQVTMMFWYRQQPGQSLTLIATANQGSEATYESGFVIDKFPISRPNLTFSTLTVSNMSPEDSSIYLCSVPTGVKETQYFGPGTRLLVL.

The CDR3 DNA sequence: TGTGCCAGCAGATTTACAGGGTCCAATCAGCCCCAGCATTTT. Its translation: CASRFTGSNQPQHF. The chain joins TRBV2 to TRBJ1-5; the D gene is possibly TRBD1 (6 bases). The CDR3 has 14 residues. Per germline, CDR1 SNHLY and CDR2 FYNNEI. Trimming took off 6 bases at V and 3 bases at J, with 12 bases between the two ends.

The J gene is TRBJ2-5, the V gene TRBV27; possibly TRBD1 for D (7 bases). The ends were cut back, 8 bases at V and 5 bases at J, with 18 bases in the middle. This CDR3 is 14 amino acids long. Germline-derived CDR1 and CDR2 are MNHEY and SMNVEV (reference sequence). The DNA for the CDR3 is TGTGCCAGCCAAGGGGGCAAGGGGAGGGAGACCCAGTACTTC. Residues: CASQGGKGRETQYF.

The rearrangement links TRBV10-1 to TRBJ1-1; maybe TRBD1 (5 bases). There are 13 residues in the CDR3. The germline V gene has CDR1 WNHNN and CDR2 SYGVQD (reference sequence). V lost 8 bases and J 0 bases, leaving 10 bases between the germline ends. The CDR3 sequence: CASRRDLNTEAFF. The DNA for the CDR3 is TGCGCCAGCCGCAGGGACCTGAACACTGAAGCTTTCTTT.

The chain carries TRBV6-1 and TRBJ2-7; perhaps TRBD1 as D (6 bases). The germline V and J ends were trimmed by 9 bases and 1 base, with 13 bases remaining between them. Germline CDR1 reads MNHNS; CDR2 reads SASEGT. This CDR3 has 13 amino acids. The CDR3 sequence: CASRRTASYEQYF. CDR3 nucleotide sequence: TGTGCCAGTAGAAGGACAGCATCCTACGAGCAGTACTTC.

Of note for this clone: Other nucleotide sequences in the sample specify the same CDR3. The chain links TRBV5-1 to TRBJ1-6; possibly TRBD1 for D (5 bases). The CDR3 is 15 residues long. CDR1 and CDR2 (germline): SGHRS, YFSETQ. The V end lost 0 bases, the J end lost 7 bases, and 11 bases lay between the germline ends. The CDR3 sequence is CASSLAWGTNSPLHF. In DNA form, the CDR3 reads TGCGCCAGCAGCTTGGCGTGGGGGACGAATTCACCCCTCCACTTT.

The chain is built from TRBV6-5 and TRBJ2-7; D is unclear. V was clipped by 0 bases and J by 3 bases, with 12 bases between them. Germline V CDR1 and CDR2: MNHEY, SVGAGI. The length of the CDR3 is 15 residues. The DNA of the CDR3 is TGTGCCAGCAGTTACTCGCTTAGCCTAATCTACGAGCAGTACTTC. Translating gives CASSYSLSLIYEQYF.

V is TRBV7-2 and J is TRBJ2-1; weak D call: TRBD1 (6 bases). V was trimmed by 5 bases and J by 6 bases, leaving 8 bases between them. From germline, CDR1 is SGHTA and CDR2 FQGNSA. CDR3 length: 12 amino acids. This chain's CDR3 is CASSLQGNEQFF. The CDR3 nucleotides read TGTGCCAGCAGCCTACAGGGCAATGAGCAGTTCTTC.

This sequence joins TRBV19 and TRBJ1-2, with 12 bases aligning to TRBD1. This CDR3 region has 16 residues. The V gene end was trimmed by 4 bases and the J gene end by 8 bases; junction bases not matched to a gene: 11. Germline CDR1 LNHDA, CDR2 SQIVND (reference sequence). The CDR3 nucleotides are TGTGCCAGTAGTAAGAGGGACAGGGGGCGCCGGGACGGCTACACCTTC. This encodes CASSKRDRGRRDGYTF.

J is TRBJ1-5 and V is TRBV12-5; D is uncertain. The V gene lost 7 bases and the J gene lost 5 bases, with 9 bases spanning the gap. The CDR3 spans 12 residues. The germline gives CDR1 LGHNT, CDR2 FRNRAP. The CDR3: CASALSDQPQHF. CDR3 nucleotide sequence: TGTGCTAGTGCCCTATCTGATCAGCCCCAGCATTTT.

The V call is TRBV2, the J call TRBJ2-5; perhaps TRBD2 as D (6 bases). V was trimmed by 8 bases and J by 6 bases, leaving 10 bases between them. CDR1 is SNHLY and CDR2 is FYNNEI in the germline V gene. The length of the CDR3 is 11 residues. CDR3 in amino acids: CASGGTKTQYF. The CDR3 DNA is TGTGCCAGCGGGGGGACGAAGACCCAGTACTTC.

This clone was recorded only once. V is TRBV5-6 and J is TRBJ1-5; D is possibly TRBD1 (5 bases). Trimming shortened V by 3 bases and J by 10 bases, and 14 bases separated the two germline ends. The germline V gene encodes CDR1 SGHDT and CDR2 YYEEEE. The CDR3 sequence is 13 residues long. The CDR3 protein is CASSSMMGPPQHF. CDR3 DNA sequence: TGTGCCAGCAGCTCGATGATGGGGCCTCCCCAGCATTTT.

The chain recombines TRBV6-1 with TRBJ2-2, with D uncertain. The CDR3 runs to 12 residues. Trimming removed 10 bases at V and 6 bases at J, with 12 bases between. Germline V gives CDR1 MNHNS, CDR2 SASEGT. In DNA form, the CDR3 reads TGTGCCATCCCGGATGAGGCCGGGGAGCTGTTTTTT. Its translation: CAIPDEAGELFF.

This clone came up a few times. The chain recombines TRBV27 with TRBJ1-4, with D possibly being TRBD1 (6 bases). The germline CDR1 and CDR2 sequences are MNHEY and SMNVEV (reference sequence). CDR3 length: 15 amino acids. Trimming stripped 6 bases from V and 4 bases from J, with 15 bases between. CDR3 sequence: CASRAAGQSNEKLFF. For the CDR3, the DNA is TGTGCCAGCAGGGCCGCAGGACAGAGTAATGAAAAACTGTTTTTT.

This chain uses TRBV6-5 with TRBJ2-1; D possibly uses TRBD1 or TRBD2 (5 bases each). V was cut by 0 bases and J by 7 bases, with 7 bases left in between. The CDR3 runs 13 residues. Germline V gene data show CDR1 as MNHEY and CDR2 as SVGAGI. DNA for the CDR3: TGTGCCAGCAGTTACTCTGAGGGGAATGAGCAGTTCTTC. As protein: CASSYSEGNEQFF.

This rearrangement joins TRBV5-4 to TRBJ2-6; D is possibly TRBD1 or TRBD2 (5 bases each). Between the trimmed V and J ends, which lost 4 bases and 0 bases, there was a span of 17 bases. The length of the CDR3 is 18 residues. Germline V gives CDR1 SGHNT, CDR2 YYREEE (reference sequence). CDR3: CASSRPLGTNSGANVLTF. In nucleotides, the CDR3 is TGTGCCAGCAGCCGGCCATTGGGGACGAACTCTGGGGCCAACGTCCTGACTTTC.

The chain links TRBV5-1 to TRBJ1-2; TRBD1 matches at 9 bases. Per the germline V gene, CDR1 is SGHRS and CDR2 is YFSETQ. V dropped 0 bases and J dropped 4; count of bases not matched to a gene: 4. There are 15 residues in the CDR3. As DNA, the CDR3 is TGCGCCAGCAGCTTGGTGGGACAGGGCACCTATGGCTACACCTTC. This codes for CASSLVGQGTYGYTF.

This clone was counted a few times. The V call is TRBV13, the J call TRBJ1-2, with D unresolved. The CDR3 spans 12 residues. CDR1 is PRHDT, CDR2 FYEKMQ, per germline (reference sequence). V was pared by 2 bases and J by 5 bases, with 6 bases between. The chain's CDR3 is CASSLIGYGYTF. The CDR3 DNA reads TGTGCCAGCAGCTTAATTGGGTATGGCTACACCTTC.